What follows are 17 T cell receptor beta chains derived from one specimen sequenced in a study of T cell responses to AZD1222 COVID-19 vaccine. Libraries were prepared by immunoSEQ multiplex PCR; TCRdb keeps only in-frame clonotypes and omits some of them. Of roughly 120,000 clones in the sample, 94% are singletons; the top ten hold around 7%. The source was peripheral blood, collected on day 0 of AZD1222 vaccination. These receptors originate from an adult in good health.

V is TRBV11-2 and J is TRBJ1-5, with no clear D. Germline V gene sequence: CDR1 SGHAT, CDR2 FQNNGV. The length of the CDR3 is 14 residues. V dropped 3 bases and J dropped 1 base, with 7 bases sitting between them. The CDR3 sequence: CASSFSGSNQPQHF. The CDR3 nucleotides read TGTGCCAGCAGCTTCTCTGGGAGCAATCAGCCCCAGCATTTT.

This clone was recorded a few times. The chain joins TRBV7-9 to TRBJ2-7, with 10 bases aligning to TRBD1. The germline V gene has CDR1 SEHNR and CDR2 FQNEAQ (reference sequence). V trimming: 4 bases; J trimming: 3 bases; junction bases outside the gene matches: 3. This CDR3 region has 14 residues. CDR3 amino acids: CASSSRDRGYEQYF. DNA of the CDR3: TGTGCCAGCAGCTCCCGGGACAGGGGCTACGAGCAGTACTTC. The full variable domain, with the rest looked up from reference TRBV7-9 and TRBJ2-7, is DTGVSQNPRHKITKRGQNVTFRCDPISEHNRLYWYRQTLGQGPEFLTYFQNEAQLEKSRLLSDRFSAERPKGSFSTLEIQRTEQGDSAMYLCASSSRDRGYEQYFGPGTRLTVT.

The chain carries TRBV19 and TRBJ2-7, with D possibly being TRBD2 (6 bases). The CDR3 has 13 residues. CDR1 LNHDA and CDR2 SQIVND come from the germline V gene (reference sequence). V lost 3 bases, J lost 5 bases, and 11 bases lay in between. The CDR3 DNA sequence: TGTGCCAGTAGTATTGGGGGAGGAGACGAGCAGTACTTC. This translates into CASSIGGGDEQYF.

Concerning this clone: This sample includes further DNA sequences coding for the same CDR3. This sequence joins TRBV6-2 or TRBV6-3 and TRBJ2-1; D might be TRBD1 (5 bases). Germline V gene sequence: CDR1 MNHEY, CDR2 SVGEGT. V dropped 0 bases and J dropped 4 bases, with 7 bases sitting between them. This CDR3 has 14 residues. CDR3 sequence: CASSYSGLYNEQFF. As DNA, the CDR3 is TGTGCCAGCAGTTACTCGGGGCTTTACAATGAGCAGTTCTTC.

The chain uses TRBV6-2 or TRBV6-3 and TRBJ2-3; the D call may be TRBD1 or TRBD2 (5 bases each). This CDR3 is built from 15 residues. The V and J ends lost 2 bases and 3 bases respectively, with 12 bases between them. The germline V gene has CDR1 MNHEY and CDR2 SVGEGT. The CDR3 spells CASSYPGPQTDTQYF. CDR3 sequence (DNA): TGTGCCAGCAGTTACCCGGGACCTCAAACAGATACGCAGTATTTT.

The chain couples TRBV19 to TRBJ1-3; no clear D. V lost 1 base, J lost 0 bases, and 13 bases lay in between. The CDR3 runs 17 residues. Per germline, CDR1 LNHDA and CDR2 SQIVND (reference sequence). CDR3 residues: CASSIVSEARSGNTIYF. The CDR3 coding sequence is TGTGCCAGTAGTATAGTCTCGGAGGCGCGCTCTGGAAACACCATATATTTT.

Here the CDR3 reads CAWSVRIGEQFF. DNA for the CDR3: TGTGCCTGGAGTGTAAGGATCGGAGAGCAGTTCTTC. The chain links TRBV30 to TRBJ2-1; D not certain. The CDR3 has 12 residues. Germline V gene lookup returns CDR1 GTSNPN and CDR2 SVGIG (reference sequence). Between the trimmed V and J ends, which lost 0 bases and 10 bases, there was a span of 10 bases.

The chain combines TRBV7-9 with TRBJ1-1; D uncertain. The CDR3 is 15 residues long. Germline values: CDR1 SEHNR, CDR2 FQNEAQ (reference sequence). V was pared by 5 bases and J by 3 bases, with 16 bases between. CDR3 in DNA: TGTGCCAGCAGCCTAGGAGACGGCCCCCACACTGAAGCTTTCTTT. Translated, it gives CASSLGDGPHTEAFF.

The V call is TRBV24-1, the J call TRBJ1-5; D call uncertain. V was cut by 12 bases and J by 3 bases, with 14 bases left in between. This CDR3 spans 13 amino acids. Germline V lookup: CDR1 KGHDR, CDR2 SFDVKD. The CDR3 nucleotides are TGTGCCGCACTTCGGGTTCACAATCAGCCCCAGCATTTT. Translated, it gives CAALRVHNQPQHF.

This chain links TRBV3-1 (or the pseudogene TRBV3-2) with TRBJ1-4; a weak D match, TRBD1 (5 bases). The CDR3 runs 15 residues. V was clipped by 2 bases and J by 4 bases, with 11 bases between them. The germline V gene encodes CDR1 LGHDT and CDR2 YNNKEL (reference sequence). DNA of the CDR3: TGTGCCAGCAGCCAAACAGGCCTCGTTAATGAAAAACTGTTTTTT. Amino acid sequence: CASSQTGLVNEKLFF.

This clone showed up just once. The chain has TRBV18 and TRBJ2-1; 13 bases are shared with TRBD2. J gave up 8 bases and V 3 bases, and 10 bases lay outside the gene matches. The CDR3 is 17 residues long. The germline gives CDR1 KGHSH, CDR2 LQKENI. CDR3 in amino acids: CASSPHELAGGWDEQFF. As DNA, the CDR3 is TGTGCCAGCTCACCCCACGAACTAGCGGGAGGGTGGGATGAGCAGTTCTTC.

The V and J genes are TRBV6-5 and TRBJ1-2; 7 positions match TRBD1. The J segment lost 5 bases and the V segment lost 0 bases, leaving 6 bases of the junction unmatched. Germline assignment: CDR1 MNHEY and CDR2 SVGAGI. The CDR3 extends over 15 amino acids. The CDR3 spells CASSYSQGEGYGYTF. The CDR3 DNA sequence: TGTGCCAGCAGTTACTCGCAGGGGGAGGGATATGGCTACACCTTC.

The chain combines TRBV5-6 with TRBJ1-1; D uncertain. The CDR3 spans 13 residues. CDR1 and CDR2 from the germline V gene are SGHDT and YYEEEE. Trimming left V 4 bases short and J 5 bases short, with 12 bases between. For the CDR3, the DNA is TGTGCCAGCAGCCGGGCCGGGGTAACTGAAGCTTTCTTT. This sequence encodes CASSRAGVTEAFF.

The V gene is TRBV6-1, the J gene TRBJ2-6; TRBD2 aligns across 7 bases. Per the germline V gene, CDR1 is MNHNS and CDR2 is SASEGT. V was pared by 4 bases and J by 0 bases, with 6 bases of the junction left unmatched. The CDR3 spans 17 residues. The CDR3 bases are TGTGCCAGCAGTGGGATGAGCGGGAACTCTGGGGCCAACGTCCTGACTTTC. Translation: CASSGMSGNSGANVLTF.

In nucleotides, the CDR3 is TGTGCCAGCAGCTCCAGGGAGGATGGCTACACCTTC. Protein: CASSSREDGYTF. The V and J genes are TRBV7-2 and TRBJ1-2; possible D gene TRBD1, 5 bases. This CDR3 contains 12 residues. CDR1 SGHTA and CDR2 FQGNSA come from the germline V gene. Trimming took off 4 bases at V and 6 bases at J, with 9 bases between the two ends.

V is TRBV4-3 and J is TRBJ2-1; D ambiguous. Germline V gene data show CDR1 as LGHNA and CDR2 as YSLEER. This CDR3 has 14 amino acids. Trimming took off 0 bases at V and 3 bases at J, with 6 bases between the two ends. CDR3 loop: CASSQDWGYNEQFF. The CDR3 nucleotides are TGCGCCAGCAGCCAAGACTGGGGCTACAATGAGCAGTTCTTC.

The chain has TRBV5-1 and TRBJ1-4, with D possibly TRBD1 on 5 matching bases. CDR1 is SGHRS and CDR2 is YFSETQ in the germline V gene. Deletions cut 3 bases from V and 8 bases from J, with 11 bases between. The CDR3 is made up of 13 amino acids. The CDR3 loop reads CASSSAGGEKLFF. The CDR3 DNA reads as TGCGCCAGCAGCTCCGCCGGGGGAGAAAAACTGTTTTTT.